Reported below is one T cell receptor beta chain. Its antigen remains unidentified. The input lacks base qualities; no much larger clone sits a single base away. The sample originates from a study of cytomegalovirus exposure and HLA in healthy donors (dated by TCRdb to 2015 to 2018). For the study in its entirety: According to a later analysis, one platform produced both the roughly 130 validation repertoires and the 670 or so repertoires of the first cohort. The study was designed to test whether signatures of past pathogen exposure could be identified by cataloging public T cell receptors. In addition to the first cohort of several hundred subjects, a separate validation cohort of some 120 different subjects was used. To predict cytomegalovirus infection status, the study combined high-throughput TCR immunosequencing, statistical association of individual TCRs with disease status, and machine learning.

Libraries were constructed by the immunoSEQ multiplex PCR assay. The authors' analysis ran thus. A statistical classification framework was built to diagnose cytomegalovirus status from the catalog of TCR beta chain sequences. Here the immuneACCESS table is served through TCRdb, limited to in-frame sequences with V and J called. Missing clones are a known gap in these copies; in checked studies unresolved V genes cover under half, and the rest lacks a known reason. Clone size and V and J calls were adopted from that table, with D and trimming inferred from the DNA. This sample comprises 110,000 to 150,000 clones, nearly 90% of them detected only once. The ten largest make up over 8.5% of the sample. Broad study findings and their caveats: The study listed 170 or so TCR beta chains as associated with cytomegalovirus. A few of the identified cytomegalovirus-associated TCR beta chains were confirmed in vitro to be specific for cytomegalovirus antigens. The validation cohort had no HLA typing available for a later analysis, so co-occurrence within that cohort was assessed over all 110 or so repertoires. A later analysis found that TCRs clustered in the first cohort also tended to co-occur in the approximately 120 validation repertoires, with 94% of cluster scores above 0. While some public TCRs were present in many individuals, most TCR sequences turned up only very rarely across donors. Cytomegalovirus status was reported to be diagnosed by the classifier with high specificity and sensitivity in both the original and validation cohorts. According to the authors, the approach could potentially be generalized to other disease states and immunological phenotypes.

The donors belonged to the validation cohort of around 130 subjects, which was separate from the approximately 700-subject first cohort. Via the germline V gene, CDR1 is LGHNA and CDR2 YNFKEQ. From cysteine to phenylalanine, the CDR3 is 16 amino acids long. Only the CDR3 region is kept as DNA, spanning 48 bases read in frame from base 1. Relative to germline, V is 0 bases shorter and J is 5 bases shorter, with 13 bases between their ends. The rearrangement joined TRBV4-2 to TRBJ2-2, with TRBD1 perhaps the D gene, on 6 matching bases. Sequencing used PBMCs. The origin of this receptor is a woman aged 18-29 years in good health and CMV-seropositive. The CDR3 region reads CASSQESGVQTGELFF. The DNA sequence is TGTGCCAGCAGCCAAGAGTCAGGGGTTCAAACCGGGGAGCTGTTTTTT.